The sequence of this TCR beta chain was determined in a study of T-cell memory formation after mild COVID-19. Study outcomes and limitations: Most CD4+ clones that shrank were in CM and EM, while CD8+ ones turned up in EMRA.

The trim removed 7 bases at V and 1 base at J, leaving 3 bases unmatched. CDR3 length: 13 residues. Germline CDR1 is SNHLY and CDR2 is FYNNEI. TCRdb reprocessed the 5' RACE reads with MiXCR, giving one entry per CDR3 protein. Among 35,000 to 45,000 distinct CDR3 sequences listed, 7.3% were seen once. For this clonotype: Its antigen is undetermined.

The sample was PBMCs or a T cell subset sorted from them (not recorded which). The chain links TRBV2 to TRBJ2-5; TRBD1 agrees at 7 bases. This receptor was identified in a man younger than 30 who had mild COVID-19 (a few samples of this study predate the infection). Cell type and time point are not known. This CDR3 reads CASIRTGQETQYF. Written as DNA, the CDR3 is TGTGCCAGCATCCGGACAGGCCAAGAGACCCAGTACTTC.